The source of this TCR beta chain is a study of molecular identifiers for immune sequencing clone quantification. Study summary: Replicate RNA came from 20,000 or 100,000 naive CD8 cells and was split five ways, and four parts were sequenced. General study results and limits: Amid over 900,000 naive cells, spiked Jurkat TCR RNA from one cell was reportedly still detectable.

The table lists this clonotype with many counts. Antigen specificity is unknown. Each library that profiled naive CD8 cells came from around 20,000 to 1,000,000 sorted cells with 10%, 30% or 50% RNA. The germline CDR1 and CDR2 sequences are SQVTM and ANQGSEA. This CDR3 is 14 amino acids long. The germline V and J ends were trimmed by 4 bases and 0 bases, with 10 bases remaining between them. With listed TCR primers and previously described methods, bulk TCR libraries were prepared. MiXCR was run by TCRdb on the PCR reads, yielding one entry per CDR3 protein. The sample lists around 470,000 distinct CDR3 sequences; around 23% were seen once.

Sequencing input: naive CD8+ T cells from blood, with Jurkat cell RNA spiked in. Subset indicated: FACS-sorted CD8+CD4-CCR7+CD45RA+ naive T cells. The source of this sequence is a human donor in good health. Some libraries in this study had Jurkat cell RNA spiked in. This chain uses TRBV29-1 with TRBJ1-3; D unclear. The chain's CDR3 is CSVVRQNSGNTIYF. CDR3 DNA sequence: TGCAGCGTTGTAAGGCAGAACTCTGGAAACACCATATATTTT.